Below are 9 T cell receptor beta chains sequenced from a single sample in a study of regulatory T cells in long-lasting Graves disease. The sample's time point: newly diagnosed GD, antithyroid drugs for less than 3 months. PBMC-derived RNA was used for the TCR library. Sequencing libraries for TCR beta were prepared with iRepertoire HTBI primers and Arm-PCR of CDR3 regions. A single record per CDR3 protein comes from TCRdb applying MiXCR to the multiplex PCR reads. The sample contains hundreds of thousands of distinct CDR3 sequences, over 15% of which appear only once. This sample also belongs to another study, concerning T cells in Graves' hyperthyroidism and ophthalmopathy.

Sequencing was performed on peripheral blood mononuclear cells (PBMCs), taken at new diagnosis, from a patient treated with antithyroid drugs. The receptors shown here come from a man between 40 and 49 years old with Graves disease.

V and J are TRBV16 and TRBJ2-3; a possible D gene is TRBD2 (6 bases). The V gene lost 0 bases and the J gene lost 2 bases, with 12 bases spanning the gap. This CDR3 spans 16 amino acids. The germline V gene has CDR1 KGHSY and CDR2 FQNENV. The CDR3: CASSQSASAHTDTQYF. The CDR3, as DNA: TGTGCCAGCAGCCAATCGGCTAGCGCCCACACAGATACGCAGTATTTT.

This clonotype was counted ten times or more. The V gene is TRBV12-3 or TRBV12-4, the J gene TRBJ2-5, with TRBD2 identical over 12 bases. The CDR3 spans 15 residues. V shed 2 bases, J shed 5 bases, and the junction held 3 bases outside the gene matches. In DNA, the CDR3 is TGTGCCAGCAGTTTAAGACTAGCGGGGGTTGAGACCCAGTACTTC. Translating gives CASSLRLAGVETQYF.

The chain recombines TRBV12-5 with TRBJ1-3, with D unresolved. Trimming cost V 1 base and J 0 bases, with 13 bases left between them. There are 17 residues in the CDR3. Germline lookup yields CDR1 LGHNT and CDR2 FRNRAP. CDR3: CASGLGSAGDSGNTIYF. In DNA form, the CDR3 reads TGTGCTAGTGGTTTGGGTTCCGCTGGGGACTCTGGAAACACCATATATTTT.

In this sample, this clonotype turned up a few times. This chain uses TRBV7-3 with TRBJ2-1; the D is unclear. The CDR3 is made up of 14 amino acids. Trimming pared 5 bases from V and 7 bases from J, leaving 15 bases between. Looked up from germline, CDR1 is SGHTA and CDR2 is FQGTGA. CDR3 sequence (DNA): TGTGCCAGCAGCCCCAAGTCCTGGGGTAATGAGCAGTTCTTC. This codes for CASSPKSWGNEQFF.

The chain has TRBV4-2 and TRBJ2-7; unclear D gene. CDR3 length: 15 residues. Germline values: CDR1 LGHNA, CDR2 YNFKEQ. The germline V and J ends were trimmed by 1 base and 2 bases, with 12 bases remaining between them. The CDR3 region is CASSQVVDRAYEQYF. CDR3 in DNA: TGTGCCAGCAGCCAAGTAGTCGATCGGGCCTACGAGCAGTACTTC.

This clonotype was seen at least ten times. The V call is TRBV28, the J call TRBJ1-5; D call uncertain. The CDR3 is made up of 13 amino acids. The V gene lost 7 bases and the J gene lost 3 bases, with 10 bases spanning the gap. Germline loops: CDR1 MDHEN, CDR2 SYDVKM. This chain's CDR3 is CASNPGPNQPQHF. The CDR3 coding sequence is TGTGCCAGCAACCCAGGCCCCAATCAGCCCCAGCATTTT. Full variable domain (remainder filled in from reference TRBV28 and TRBJ1-5): DVKVTQSSRYLVKRTGEKVFLECVQDMDHENMFWYRQDPGLGLRLIYFSYDVKMKEKGDIPEGYSVSREKKERFSLILESASTNQTSMYLCASNPGPNQPQHFGDGTRLSIL.

The chain is built from TRBV28 and TRBJ1-5; a weak D match, TRBD1 (6 bases). The CDR3 is 19 amino acids. CDR1 is MDHEN and CDR2 is SYDVKM in the germline V gene. V shed 2 bases and J shed 0 bases, with 20 bases lying between them. The CDR3 protein is CASSLGSSGAGYSNQPQHF. In DNA form, the CDR3 reads TGTGCCAGCAGTTTAGGGTCGTCAGGGGCTGGATATAGCAATCAGCCCCAGCATTTT.

This clonotype has more than one count but fewer than ten. The chain links TRBV7-9 to TRBJ1-4; D is unclear. CDR1 SEHNR and CDR2 FQNEAQ come from the germline V gene (reference sequence). The length of the CDR3 is 11 residues. V was trimmed by 3 bases and J by 14 bases, leaving 10 bases between them. The CDR3 region has the DNA TGTGCCAGCAGCTTCCTAGGTTCGCTGTTTTTT. Its protein is CASSFLGSLFF.

This clonotype was seen many times. The rearrangement links TRBV7-2 to TRBJ2-4; D gene unclear. V lost 4 bases and J lost 0, with 7 bases in between. CDR1 SGHTA and CDR2 FQGNSA come from the germline V gene. This CDR3 is 14 amino acids long. The CDR3: CASSSRLAKNIQYF. CDR3 bases: TGTGCCAGCAGCTCTAGACTAGCCAAAAACATTCAGTACTTC.